Shown below are 17 T cell receptor beta chains from a single sample sequenced in a study of CD8+ T cells in alopecia areata. RNA, once extracted, was reverse transcribed into cDNA for use as the sequencing template. Generated by immunoSEQ multiplex PCR, the TCRdb table keeps only in-frame clones and is missing some. This table has approximately 210,000 clones, 66% appearing once. As to treatment: oral pan-JAK inhibitor, 5-10 mg twice daily. The source was CD4+ T cells sorted from blood, collected at approximately week 45, from a patient treated with tofacitinib. Receptors were obtained from a human donor with alopecia areata.

This rearrangement joins TRBV27 to TRBJ1-6, with D unclear. The CDR3 has 15 residues. Trimming pared 3 bases from V and 1 base from J, leaving 7 bases between. Germline loops: CDR1 MNHEY, CDR2 SMNVEV (reference sequence). The DNA of the CDR3 is TGTGCCAGCAGTTTGGTTACATCCTATAATTCACCCCTCCACTTT. Translated, it gives CASSLVTSYNSPLHF.

The chain carries TRBV7-9 and TRBJ2-2; D ambiguous. With 5 bases removed from V and 0 bases from J, the gap between germline ends came to 10 bases. Germline CDR1 is SEHNR and CDR2 is FQNEAQ (reference sequence). The CDR3 consists of 15 residues. CDR3 DNA: TGTGCCAGCAGCCAGCAGCCCCCGAACACCGGGGAGCTGTTTTTT. This translates into CASSQQPPNTGELFF.

J is TRBJ2-5 and V is TRBV2, with 12 bases aligning to TRBD2. The J call may be faulty, since TRBJ2-7 better matches the DNA end. CDR3 size: 14 residues. Per germline, CDR1 SNHLY and CDR2 FYNNEI. For the CDR3, the DNA is TGTGCCAGCAGACGACTAGCGGGGGACTACGAGCAGTACTTC. Protein product: CASRRLAGDYEQYF.

The V gene is TRBV5-6, the J gene TRBJ1-1; no definite D call. Germline V CDR1 and CDR2: SGHDT, YYEEEE. The germline V and J ends were trimmed by 4 bases and 2 bases, with 9 bases remaining between them. The length of the CDR3 is 13 residues. The DNA of the CDR3 is TGTGCCAGCAGCCGAAAACCTAACACTGAAGCTTTCTTT. It encodes CASSRKPNTEAFF.

This rearrangement joins TRBV14 to TRBJ2-5, with 13 positions matching TRBD2. The CDR3 has 18 amino acids. In germline, CDR1 is SGHDN, CDR2 FVKESK. V was pared by 4 bases and J by 0 bases, with 8 bases of the junction left unmatched. The CDR3 here is CASSPGLAGATYQETQYF. For the CDR3, the DNA is TGTGCCAGCAGCCCCGGACTAGCGGGGGCCACGTACCAAGAGACCCAGTACTTC.

V and J are TRBV29-1 and TRBJ1-5; 9 bases are shared with TRBD1. The trim removed 7 bases at V and 6 bases at J, leaving 7 bases unmatched. The CDR3 runs to 13 residues. Germline V lookup: CDR1 SQVTM, CDR2 ANQGSEA. Written as DNA, the CDR3 is TGCAGCGCCTTGGGACAGGGTGGTCAGCCCCAGCATTTT. Its protein product is CSALGQGGQPQHF.

A single count supports this clone. The chain joins TRBV7-3 to TRBJ1-1; 8 bases are shared with TRBD1. Germline V gene sequence: CDR1 SGHTA, CDR2 FQGTGA. This CDR3 has 14 residues. Unmatched junction bases numbered 4, after V lost 5 bases and J lost 2 bases. DNA for the CDR3: TGTGCCAGCAGCGTCGACAGGGGAAACACTGAAGCTTTCTTT. Protein sequence: CASSVDRGNTEAFF.

This sequence joins TRBV5-1 and TRBJ2-3, with a tentative D call TRBD2 (6 bases). The CDR3 extends over 15 amino acids. V gave up 4 bases and J gave up 2 bases, with 14 bases separating them. Germline V gives CDR1 SGHRS, CDR2 YFSETQ. CDR3 coding DNA: TGCGCCAGCAGCAATGGCGGGGCGAACACAGATACGCAGTATTTT. Translating it yields CASSNGGANTDTQYF. Full variable domain (rest looked up from reference TRBV5-1 and TRBJ2-3): KAGVTQTPRYLIKTRGQQVTLSCSPISGHRSVSWYQQTPGQGLQFLFEYFSETQRNKGNFPGRFSGRQFSNSRSEMNVSTLELGDSALYLCASSNGGANTDTQYFGPGTRLTVL.

This clone showed up just a few times. The gene calls are TRBV19 and TRBJ1-1; maybe TRBD1 (6 bases). The germline V and J ends were trimmed by 10 bases and 1 base, with 16 bases remaining between them. The CDR3 consists of 14 residues. Looked up from germline, CDR1 is LNHDA and CDR2 is SQIVND (reference sequence). In DNA, the CDR3 is TGTGCCACCTGGGTGGCGGGGGCGAACACTGAAGCTTTCTTT. Its protein is CATWVAGANTEAFF.

This clone was detected a few times. CDR3 sequence (DNA): TGTGCCAGCAGCTTGGGACAGTTGGAGCTGTTTTTT. It codes for CASSLGQLELFF. The chain has TRBV7-2 and TRBJ2-2; 7 bases line up with TRBD1. Trimming cost V 3 bases and J 10 bases; bases outside gene matches: 2. From germline, CDR1 is SGHTA and CDR2 FQGNSA. The CDR3 consists of 12 residues. Complete variable domain (other parts from reference TRBV7-2 and TRBJ2-2): GAGVSQSPSNKVTEKGKDVELRCDPISGHTALYWYRQSLGQGLEFLIYFQGNSAPDKSGLPSDRFSAERTGGSVSTLTIQRTQQEDSAVYLCASSLGQLELFFGEGSRLTVL.

The chain links TRBV29-1 to TRBJ1-2; 7 bases are shared with TRBD1. CDR1 and CDR2 (germline): SQVTM, ANQGSEA. The CDR3 is made up of 14 amino acids. J was trimmed by 8 bases and V by 6 bases; bases with no gene match: 15. The CDR3 here is CSVDAGGRLGGYTF. Written as DNA, the CDR3 is TGCAGCGTCGATGCAGGGGGAAGGCTGGGAGGCTACACCTTC.

The V and J genes are TRBV4-2 and TRBJ2-3; TRBD2 aligns across 8 bases. The V segment lost 0 bases and the J segment 1 base; nucleotides outside the gene matches: 6. The CDR3 has 17 amino acids. CDR1 and CDR2 (germline): LGHNA, YNFKEQ. The CDR3 DNA reads as TGTGCCAGCAGCCAAGACGGCCAAGCGGGGGGCACAGATACGCAGTATTTT. Its protein product is CASSQDGQAGGTDTQYF.

The chain carries TRBV5-1 and TRBJ2-2, with no clear D. The V end lost 4 bases, the J end lost 7 bases, and 11 bases lay between the germline ends. CDR3 length: 13 residues. CDR1 and CDR2 from the germline V gene are SGHRS and YFSETQ. CDR3 region: CASSARTSGELFF. The CDR3 region has the DNA TGCGCCAGCAGCGCCCGGACCAGCGGGGAGCTGTTTTTT.

The J gene is TRBJ1-4, the V gene TRBV30; TRBD1 is a possible D gene (5 bases). This CDR3 has 15 residues. Germline-derived CDR1 and CDR2 are GTSNPN and SVGIG (reference sequence). V gave up 1 base and J gave up 6 bases, with 15 bases separating them. This chain's CDR3 is CAWSERGRGDEKLFF. For the CDR3, the DNA is TGTGCCTGGAGTGAGCGAGGCAGAGGGGATGAAAAACTGTTTTTT.

The V and J genes are TRBV9 and TRBJ1-6; D gene unclear. Germline CDR1 SGDLS, CDR2 YYNGEE. This CDR3 is built from 15 residues. The V end lost 0 bases, the J end lost 5 bases, and 9 bases lay between the germline ends. The CDR3 DNA sequence: TGTGCCAGCAGCGTAGGTTCGGAGGATAATTCACCCCTCCACTTT. Protein product: CASSVGSEDNSPLHF.

This clone was seen at least ten times. This chain joins TRBV6-6 and TRBJ1-1; D is unresolved. The germline V gene has CDR1 MNHNY and CDR2 SVGAGI (reference sequence). The CDR3 totals 12 residues. V was trimmed by 5 bases and J by 5 bases, leaving 9 bases between them. The DNA of the CDR3 is TGTGCCAGCAGTACTCGAACGACTGAAGCTTTCTTT. Translating gives CASSTRTTEAFF.

This clone has just a few counts. The V gene is TRBV7-2, the J gene TRBJ2-3, with 8 bases aligning to TRBD1. Trimming took 0 bases from V and 4 from J; bases not matched to a gene: 3. CDR1 and CDR2 (germline): SGHTA, FQGNSA. CDR3 length: 15 amino acids. The CDR3 sequence is CASSLARTGSDTQYF. The CDR3 coding sequence is TGTGCCAGCAGCTTAGCCAGGACAGGGTCAGATACGCAGTATTTT. Filled out from reference TRBV7-2 and TRBJ2-3, the complete variable domain reads GAGVSQSPSNKVTEKGKDVELRCDPISGHTALYWYRQSLGQGLEFLIYFQGNSAPDKSGLPSDRFSAERTGGSVSTLTIQRTQQEDSAVYLCASSLARTGSDTQYFGPGTRLTVL.